The source of this T cell receptor (beta chain) is a study of blood T cell repertoires in COVID-19. As for the study in general: Whether acute or convalescent, the COVID-19 samples came from the United States, Italy and Spain.

CDR1 KGHSH and CDR2 LQKENI come from the germline V gene. This CDR3 has 15 residues. V was pared by 3 bases and J by 4 bases, with 6 bases of the junction left unmatched. Per the authors' pipeline: For nucleated cells, counts were estimated from reference gene primer amplification. Generated by immunoSEQ multiplex PCR, the TCRdb table keeps only in-frame clones and is missing some. D and trimming come from the DNA, and the V and J calls and clone size come from that table. The table includes a few hundred thousand clones, around 80% detected once. Sequenced: peripheral blood. The V call is TRBV18, the J call TRBJ1-2; 9 bases align to TRBD1. The receptor comes from a human donor in a cohort sampled during active COVID-19. Written as DNA, the CDR3 is TGTGCCAGCTCACCCGCGGGACAGGGCCGCTATGGCTACACCTTC. This translates into CASSPAGQGRYGYTF.